The rows below give T cell receptor beta chains drawn from one sample of a study of OX40 agonist ivuxolimab in advanced cancers. TCRdb's table, derived via immunoSEQ multiplex PCR, lists solely in-frame clones and lacks some. The sample contains about 66,000 clones, roughly four fifths of which appear only once. The sequences come from CD4+ or CD8+ T cells sorted from blood, collected in a trial of the OX40 agonist ivuxolimab. These receptors were taken from an adult with an advanced solid tumor such as melanoma, head and neck, liver or kidney cancer. CDR3s include the opening cysteine and the closing phenylalanine or tryptophan. The order of the fields is V gene, J gene, CDR3 protein.

v_gene: TRBV27; j_gene: TRBJ2-7; CDR3aa: CASRGVYYEQYF
v_gene: TRBV28; j_gene: TRBJ2-7; CDR3aa: CASRIATSGASSYEQYF
v_gene: TRBV28; j_gene: TRBJ2-7; CDR3aa: CVAAGSYEQYF
v_gene: TRBV19; j_gene: TRBJ2-1; CDR3aa: CASSVMPGLAGVGSYNEQFF
v_gene: TRBV5-4; j_gene: TRBJ2-2; CDR3aa: CASSSGTRISPGELFF
v_gene: TRBV10-1; j_gene: TRBJ2-7; CDR3aa: CASKEAGGISAYEQYF
v_gene: TRBV7-9; j_gene: TRBJ1-5; CDR3aa: CASSLAGDSNQPQHF
v_gene: TRBV5-6; j_gene: TRBJ2-3; CDR3aa: CASSLARIRAQYF
v_gene: TRBV5-1; j_gene: TRBJ2-2; CDR3aa: CASGRQGADTGELFF
v_gene: TRBV7-3; j_gene: TRBJ2-3; CDR3aa: CASSLAGLAGANADTQYF
v_gene: TRBV14; j_gene: TRBJ1-1; CDR3aa: CASSLHLVGGGTEAFF
v_gene: TRBV4-2; j_gene: TRBJ1-2; CDR3aa: CASSQPDRGVGGYTF
v_gene: TRBV29-1; j_gene: TRBJ2-7; CDR3aa: CSAQGQIYEQYF
v_gene: TRBV28; j_gene: TRBJ2-1; CDR3aa: CASSRTSIEQFF
v_gene: TRBV19; j_gene: TRBJ2-5; CDR3aa: CASSSGLGETQYF
v_gene: TRBV13; j_gene: TRBJ2-5; CDR3aa: CASSGAGVETQYF
v_gene: TRBV28; j_gene: TRBJ2-6; CDR3aa: CASSLLGTGYAGANVLTF
v_gene: TRBV19; j_gene: TRBJ2-7; CDR3aa: CASSAAGYSYEQYF
v_gene: TRBV5-1; j_gene: TRBJ2-1; CDR3aa: CASNPGTTTYNEQFF
v_gene: TRBV7-2; j_gene: TRBJ2-7; CDR3aa: CASSLPSGMGKQYF
v_gene: TRBV5-4; j_gene: TRBJ2-3; CDR3aa: CASSPGLAFSTDTQYF
v_gene: TRBV4-1; j_gene: TRBJ1-4; CDR3aa: CASSQGRGRGIEKLFF
v_gene: TRBV7-2; j_gene: TRBJ2-2; CDR3aa: CASSPRGLNTGELFF
v_gene: TRBV9; j_gene: TRBJ1-1; CDR3aa: CASSVAPDGNTEAFF
v_gene: TRBV6-4; j_gene: TRBJ1-1; CDR3aa: CASSLEAGGNTEAFF
v_gene: TRBV10-3; j_gene: TRBJ1-2; CDR3aa: CAITTGFGYGYTF
v_gene: TRBV5-1; j_gene: TRBJ2-2; CDR3aa: CASSLSRERAGELFF